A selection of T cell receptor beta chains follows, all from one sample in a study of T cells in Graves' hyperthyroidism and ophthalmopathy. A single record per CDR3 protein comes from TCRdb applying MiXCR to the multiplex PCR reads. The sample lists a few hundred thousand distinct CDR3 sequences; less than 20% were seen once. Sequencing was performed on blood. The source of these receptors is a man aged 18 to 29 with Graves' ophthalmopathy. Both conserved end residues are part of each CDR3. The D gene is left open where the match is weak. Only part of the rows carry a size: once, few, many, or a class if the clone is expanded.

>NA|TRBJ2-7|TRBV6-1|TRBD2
CASNPGTSGTFPSYEQYF
TGTGCCAGTAATCCCGGGACTAGCGGGACCTTCCCCTCCTACGAGCAGTACTTC
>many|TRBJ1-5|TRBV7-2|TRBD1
CASSSYQGDQPQHF
TGTGCCAGCAGCTCCTATCAGGGGGATCAGCCCCAGCATTTT
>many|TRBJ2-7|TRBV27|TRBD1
CASSIGTGVGYEQYF
TGTGCCAGCAGTATTGGGACAGGAGTGGGATACGAGCAGTACTTC
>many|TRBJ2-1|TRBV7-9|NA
CASSLAKGLYNEQFF
TGTGCCAGCAGCTTAGCAAAGGGTTTATACAATGAGCAGTTCTTC
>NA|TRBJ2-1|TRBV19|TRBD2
CASTGGGNEQFF
TGTGCCAGTACGGGCGGGGGGAATGAGCAGTTCTTC
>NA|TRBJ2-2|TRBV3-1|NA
CASSSLGGTGELFF
TGTGCCAGCTCGAGCCTAGGGGGCACCGGGGAGCTGTTTTTT
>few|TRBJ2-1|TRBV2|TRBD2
CASSVGGGRGEQFF
TGTGCCAGCAGTGTAGGCGGGGGGCGGGGTGAGCAGTTCTTC
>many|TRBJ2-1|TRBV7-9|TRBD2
CASSFSSGNEQFF
TGTGCCAGCAGCTTCTCTAGCGGCAATGAGCAGTTCTTC
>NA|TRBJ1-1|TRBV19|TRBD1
CASSMSRLFGGQKTEAFF
TGTGCCAGTAGTATGTCAAGATTGTTTGGGGGACAGAAGACTGAAGCTTTCTTT
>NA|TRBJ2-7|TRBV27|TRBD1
CASRWSPGTGSYEQYF
TGTGCCAGCAGATGGAGCCCGGGGACAGGGTCCTACGAGCAGTACTTC
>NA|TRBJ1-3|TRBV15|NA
CATSRDLFSDTIYF
TGTGCCACCAGCAGAGATCTCTTCAGTGACACCATATATTTT
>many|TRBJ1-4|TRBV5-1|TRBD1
CASSYQQGPEEKLFF
TGCGCCAGCAGCTATCAACAGGGGCCAGAGGAAAAACTGTTTTTT
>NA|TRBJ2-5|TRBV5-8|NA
CASSLDSTQETQYF
TGTGCCAGCAGCTTGGACAGTACGCAAGAGACCCAGTACTTC
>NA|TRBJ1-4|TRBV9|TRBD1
CASSVGHRGGNEKLFF
TGTGCCAGCAGCGTCGGACACAGGGGAGGTAATGAAAAACTGTTTTTT
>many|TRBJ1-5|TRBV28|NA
CASSLVRVSNQPQHF
TGTGCCAGCAGTTTAGTGAGGGTTAGCAATCAGCCCCAGCATTTT
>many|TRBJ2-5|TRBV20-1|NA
CSASRTGQETQYF
TGCAGTGCAAGCCGGACGGGCCAAGAGACCCAGTACTTC
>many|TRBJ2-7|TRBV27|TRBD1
CASSIQGAVSYEQYF
TGTGCCAGCAGTATACAGGGGGCCGTCTCCTACGAGCAGTACTTC
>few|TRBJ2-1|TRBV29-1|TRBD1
CSGTGQGAVEQFF
TGCAGCGGGACGGGACAGGGGGCGGTTGAGCAGTTCTTC
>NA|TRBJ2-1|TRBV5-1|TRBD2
CASSLGTWGGNEQFF
TGCGCCAGCAGCTTGGGGACTTGGGGAGGGAATGAGCAGTTCTTC
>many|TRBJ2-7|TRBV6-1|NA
CASIPGEFATGEQYF
TGTGCCAGCATCCCCGGGGAGTTTGCCACTGGCGAGCAGTACTTC
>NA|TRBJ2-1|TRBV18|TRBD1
CASSPRDREMDEQFF
TGTGCCAGCTCCCCGAGGGACAGGGAAATGGATGAGCAGTTCTTC
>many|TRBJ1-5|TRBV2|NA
CASTQGEDQPQHF
TGTGCCAGCACCCAAGGGGAAGATCAGCCCCAGCATTTT
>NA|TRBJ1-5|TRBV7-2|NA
CASNSRDTNQPQHF
TGTGCCAGCAACTCCCGGGACACTAATCAGCCCCAGCATTTT
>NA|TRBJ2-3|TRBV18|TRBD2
CASSPARGTSGTDTQYF
TGTGCCAGCTCACCCGCCCGGGGGACTAGCGGCACAGATACGCAGTATTTT
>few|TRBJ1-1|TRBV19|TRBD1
CASSPQDRAPEAFF
TGTGCCAGTAGTCCGCAGGACAGGGCCCCTGAAGCTTTCTTT
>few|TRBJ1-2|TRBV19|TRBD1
CASRPDRAGPYGYTF
TGTGCCAGTAGACCAGACAGGGCTGGTCCCTATGGCTACACCTTC
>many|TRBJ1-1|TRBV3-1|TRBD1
CASTKTGAFTEAFF
TGTGCCAGCACCAAGACAGGGGCCTTCACTGAAGCTTTCTTT
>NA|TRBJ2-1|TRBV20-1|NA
CSAEQVASYNEQFF
TGCAGTGCGGAACAGGTTGCCTCCTACAATGAGCAGTTCTTC
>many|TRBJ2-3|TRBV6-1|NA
CASSNHYTQYF
TGTGCCAGCAGTAATCATTATACGCAGTATTTT
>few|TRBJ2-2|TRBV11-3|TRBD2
CASSLLAGNTGELFF
TGTGCCAGCAGCTTGCTAGCGGGGAACACCGGGGAGCTGTTTTTT
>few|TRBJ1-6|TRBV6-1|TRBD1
CASTRDRGSSYNSPLHF
TGTGCCAGCACCAGAGACAGGGGGAGCTCCTATAATTCACCCCTCCACTTT
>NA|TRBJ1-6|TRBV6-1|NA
CASSGGIGISPLHF
TGTGCCAGCAGTGGGGGGATAGGGATTTCACCCCTCCACTTT
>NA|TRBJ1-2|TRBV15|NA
CATSRGELNYGYTF
TGTGCCACCAGCAGAGGGGAACTTAACTATGGCTACACCTTC
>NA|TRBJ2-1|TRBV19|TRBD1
CASSKDRGHNEQFF
TGTGCCAGTAGTAAGGACAGGGGGCACAATGAGCAGTTCTTC
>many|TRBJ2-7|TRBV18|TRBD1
CASSPGTVKNEQYF
TGTGCCAGCTCGCCCGGGACAGTAAAGAACGAGCAGTACTTC
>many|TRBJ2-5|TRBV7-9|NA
CASSPEGRGKETQYF
TGTGCCAGCAGCCCAGAGGGCAGGGGAAAAGAGACCCAGTACTTC
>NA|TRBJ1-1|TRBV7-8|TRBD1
CASSLPGGYTEAFF
TGTGCCAGCAGCTTACCAGGGGGATACACTGAAGCTTTCTTT
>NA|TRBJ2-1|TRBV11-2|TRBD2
CASSPAPGGGPGEQFF
TGTGCCAGCAGCCCCGCCCCGGGCGGGGGGCCGGGAGAGCAGTTCTTC
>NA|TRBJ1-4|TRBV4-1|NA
CASSPGDGEKLFF
TGCGCCAGCAGCCCAGGTGATGGTGAAAAACTGTTTTTT
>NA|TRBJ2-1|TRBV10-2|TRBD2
CASRGLAGGPPFSNNEQFF
TGCGCCAGCAGGGGACTAGCGGGGGGGCCGCCCTTCTCGAACAATGAGCAGTTCTTC
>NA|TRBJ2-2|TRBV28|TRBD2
CASSLPSGGAGTGELFF
TGTGCCAGCAGTTTACCTAGCGGGGGGGCCGGCACCGGGGAGCTGTTTTTT
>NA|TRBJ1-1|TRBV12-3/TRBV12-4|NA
CASSLGLGGREDMNTEALF
TGTGCCAGCAGTTTAGGATTGGGGGGACGGGAGGATATGAACACTGAAGCTCTCTTT
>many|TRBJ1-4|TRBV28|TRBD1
CASRGGTGYEKLFF
TGTGCCAGCAGGGGGGGGACAGGGTACGAAAAACTGTTTTTT
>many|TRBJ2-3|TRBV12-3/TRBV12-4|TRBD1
CASGDRGSTDTQYF
TGTGCCAGCGGGGACAGGGGAAGCACAGATACGCAGTATTTT
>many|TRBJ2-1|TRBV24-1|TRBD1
CATSPGTGVTNEQFF
TGTGCCACCAGCCCCGGGACAGGGGTGACGAATGAGCAGTTCTTC
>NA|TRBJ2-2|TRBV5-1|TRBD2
CASSLELAGNTGELFF
TGCGCCAGCAGCTTGGAACTAGCGGGGAACACCGGGGAGCTGTTTTTT
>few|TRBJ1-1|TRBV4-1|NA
CASSQPGPGAGNTEAFF
TGCGCCAGCAGCCAACCCGGGCCCGGGGCCGGGAACACTGAAGCTTTCTTT
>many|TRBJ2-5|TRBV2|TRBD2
CASRASGETQYF
TGTGCCAGCAGGGCTAGCGGAGAGACCCAGTACTTC
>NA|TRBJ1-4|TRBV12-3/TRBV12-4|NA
CASGPAGWGEKLFF
TGTGCCAGCGGCCCTGCCGGGTGGGGTGAAAAACTGTTTTTT
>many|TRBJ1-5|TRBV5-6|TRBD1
CASSPGGQTVRGQPQHF
TGTGCCAGCAGCCCTGGGGGACAGACCGTTCGTGGTCAGCCCCAGCATTTT
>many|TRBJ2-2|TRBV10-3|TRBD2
CAAQSSGDNTGELFF
TGTGCCGCCCAATCTAGCGGCGATAACACCGGGGAGCTGTTTTTT
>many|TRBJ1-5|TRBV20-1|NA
CSASLPISGNQPQHF
TGCAGTGCTAGCCTACCGATCTCGGGGAATCAGCCCCAGCATTTT
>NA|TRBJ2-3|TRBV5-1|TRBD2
CASSRLAGDLDTQYF
TGCGCCAGCAGCCGACTAGCGGGGGACTTGGATACGCAGTATTTT
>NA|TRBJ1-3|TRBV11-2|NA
CASSSYRDPGNTIYF
TGTGCCAGCAGCTCCTACCGGGACCCTGGAAACACCATATATTTT
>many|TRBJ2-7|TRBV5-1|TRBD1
CASSPPPTGPLSYEQYF
TGCGCCAGCAGCCCCCCGCCGACAGGGCCCCTCTCCTACGAGCAGTACTTC